This entry lists 11 T cell receptor beta chains sequenced from one sample in a study of blood T cell repertoires in COVID-19 (dated by TCRdb to 2018 to 2021). The library was generated by the immunoSEQ multiplex PCR assay. Not all clones reach the TCRdb copy of this immuneACCESS table, which keeps in-frame sequences only. Checked studies attribute under half of the gap to unresolved V genes and leave the rest unexplained. Counted in this sample were about 73,000 clones; roughly four fifths of them appeared once. Clones ranked in the top ten supply under 30% of the sample. Sequences were obtained from peripheral blood. Receptor source: a human donor in a cohort sampled during active COVID-19.

This clone has a handful of counts. CDR3 region: CASSSQAGGYNEQFF. For the CDR3, the DNA is TGTGCCAGCAGTTCCCAAGCGGGGGGTTACAATGAGCAGTTCTTC. This chain joins TRBV6-2 or TRBV6-3 and TRBJ2-1; TRBD2 agrees at 9 bases. The CDR3 length is 15 residues. Germline V lookup: CDR1 MNHEY, CDR2 SVGEGT. Unmatched junction bases numbered 5, after V lost 4 bases and J lost 4 bases.

This clone appeared a few times. The V and J genes are TRBV19 and TRBJ2-1; 8 bases agree with TRBD2. The germline gives CDR1 LNHDA, CDR2 SQIVND (reference sequence). The CDR3 loop spans 14 amino acids. V trimming: 6 bases; J trimming: 7 bases; junction bases outside the gene matches: 8. CDR3: CASRVAGGLNEQFF. Written as DNA, the CDR3 is TGTGCCAGTAGGGTGGCGGGGGGTTTAAATGAGCAGTTCTTC. The full variable domain, completed using reference TRBV19 and TRBJ2-1, is DGGITQSPKYLFRKEGQNVTLSCEQNLNHDAMYWYRQDPGQGLRLIYYSQIVNDFQKGDIAEGYSVSREKKESFPLTVTSAQKNPTAFYLCASRVAGGLNEQFFGPGTRLTVL.

The rearrangement uses TRBV6-5 and TRBJ1-1, with 10 bases matching TRBD1. The V and J ends lost 4 bases and 5 bases, in that order; junction bases with no gene match: 4. Germline-derived CDR1 and CDR2 are MNHEY and SVGAGI. This CDR3 has 14 amino acids. CDR3 amino acids: CASSLDRGRTEAFF. The CDR3 nucleotides are TGTGCCAGCAGTTTGGACAGGGGGAGAACTGAAGCTTTCTTT.

The chain is built from TRBV3-1 (or the pseudogene TRBV3-2) and TRBJ2-7; 10 nucleotides agree with TRBD2. The CDR3 covers 16 residues. CDR1 is LGHDT and CDR2 is YNNKEL in the germline V gene (reference sequence). Trimming cost V 4 bases and J 0 bases; bases outside gene matches: 6. The CDR3, as DNA: TGTGCCAGCAGCCCAACTAGCGGGGACTACTCCTACGAGCAGTACTTC. Encoded protein: CASSPTSGDYSYEQYF.

The chain couples TRBV2 to TRBJ1-1; D unclear. The germline V gene encodes CDR1 SNHLY and CDR2 FYNNEI. The CDR3 totals 15 residues. The V and J ends lost 5 bases and 1 base respectively, with 14 bases between them. DNA for the CDR3: TGTGCCAGCAGTTTGGAGGTTTTAGGGAACACTGAAGCTTTCTTT. Translation: CASSLEVLGNTEAFF.

CDR3 region: CASSTRTGGGTEAFF. CDR3 DNA sequence: TGTGCCAGCAGTACCCGTACAGGGGGCGGCACTGAAGCTTTCTTT. This chain connects TRBV14 to TRBJ1-1; 9 nucleotides agree with TRBD1. The length of the CDR3 is 15 residues. The germline CDR1 and CDR2 sequences are SGHDN and FVKESK. V gave up 6 bases and J gave up 4 bases; unmatched junction bases: 9.

The chain joins TRBV10-1 to TRBJ1-4, with D unresolved. Germline loops: CDR1 WNHNN, CDR2 SYGVQD (reference sequence). The length of the CDR3 is 12 residues. The CDR3 nucleotides are TGCGCTCCAGCAGGATCTAATGAAAAACTGTTTTTT. It is translated as CAPAGSNEKLFF.

A word on this clone: Because the CDR3's place on the DNA is in doubt, the DNA is left out and the CDR3 is given as listed by TCRdb. CDR3 in amino acids: CASSGRSVGAGTF. The rearrangement uses TRBV2 and TRBJ1-2; TRBD1, as called in the table, went unchecked against the DNA. The CDR3 has 13 residues if both end residues are counted. Germline CDR1 is SNHLY and CDR2 is FYNNEI.

The V gene is TRBV29-1, the J gene TRBJ2-1; the D gene is possibly TRBD2 (5 bases). Germline V CDR1 and CDR2: SQVTM, ANQGSEA. Trimming stripped 6 bases from V and 0 bases from J, with 9 bases between. This CDR3 contains 13 residues. The CDR3 DNA reads TGCAGCGTACGGGGATTCTCCTACAATGAGCAGTTCTTC. Its protein product is CSVRGFSYNEQFF.

CDR3 residues: CASSYFSGKLFF. The CDR3 DNA is TGTGCCAGCAGTTACTTCTCAGGAAAACTGTTTTTT. The chain is built from TRBV12-3 or TRBV12-4 and TRBJ1-4, with D unclear. With 4 bases removed from V and 10 bases from J, the gap between germline ends came to 10 bases. This CDR3 region has 12 residues.

V gene TRBV20-1 combines with J gene TRBJ1-5; no reliable D call. Trimming took 6 bases from V and 6 from J, leaving 6 bases between them. Germline CDR1 reads DFQATT; CDR2 reads SNEGSKA (reference sequence). CDR3 size: 10 residues. Written as DNA, the CDR3 is TGCAGTGCCCCGAGTCAGCCCCAGCATTTT. This gives the protein CSAPSQPQHF.